This T cell receptor beta chain was identified in a study of T cell changes during pregnancy in multiple sclerosis (dated by TCRdb to the late 2010s). A note on the overall study: The study examined how the T cell repertoire changed over the course of pregnancy in women with multiple sclerosis.

The library was prepared using the immunoSEQ multiplex PCR assay. In its TCRdb copy, this immuneACCESS table keeps in-frame sequences only and misses some clones. Where compared with another copy, unresolved V genes explain less than half of these, and the others have no known cause. This sample has roughly 80,000 clones in its table, and 92% of those were observed once. About 3% of the sample is held by the ten biggest clonotypes. Reading the germline V gene (reference sequence) gives CDR1 LNHDA and CDR2 SQIVND. From its cysteine to its phenylalanine, the CDR3 spans 12 amino acids. This entry keeps only the CDR3 DNA: 36 bases, framed from base 1. V and J lose 4 bases and 9 bases, and a span of 10 bases separates them. As for this clone: There is no known antigen for this receptor. Qualities for individual bases were not recorded, and no much larger clone is one base off.

This receptor chain uses TRBV19 and TRBJ1-5, with no confidently assigned D gene. The sequence was obtained from a female donor with multiple sclerosis, enrolled in a pregnancy study. The input for sequencing was peripheral blood, taken before pregnancy. The CDR3 region: CASSNARGPQHF. In nucleotide form, the sequence is TGTGCCAGTAGTAACGCTCGGGGGCCCCAGCATTTT.